This TCR beta chain was identified during a study of T cell responses to AZD1222 COVID-19 vaccine. Libraries were prepared by immunoSEQ multiplex PCR; TCRdb keeps only in-frame clonotypes and omits some of them. The data contain over 100,000 clones, more than 85% of them singletons. The receptor comes from an adult in good health. The input for sequencing was peripheral blood, taken on day 0 of AZD1222 vaccination.

The CDR3, as DNA: TGTGCCAGCAGCCCCCGGCAGACAGTGAACACTGAAGCTTTCTTT. It is translated as CASSPRQTVNTEAFF. The chain combines TRBV3-1 (or the pseudogene TRBV3-2) with TRBJ1-1; a possible D gene is TRBD1 (5 bases). Per the germline V gene, CDR1 is LGHDT and CDR2 is YNNKEL (reference sequence). This CDR3 is built from 15 residues. Trimming removed 4 bases from V and 0 bases from J, with 12 bases in between.